Listed here is a single TCR beta chain. No antigen is known for it. A junction boundary mismatches the germline segment, possibly from a read error. The sample has other DNA sequences that encode this CDR3 too. No treatment had been received by any patient before thyroid surgery. The study retrospectively analysed patient clinical samples collected from about 2012 to 2018 using T-cell receptor beta sequencing. The entry originates in a study of metastatic and nonmetastatic thyroid tumors (dated by TCRdb to the early 2020s). For the study in its entirety: The researchers compared repertoires between peripheral blood samples and tumor or nodule tissue samples from patients with malignant or benign thyroid disease.

Libraries were made using PCR. Sequenced using an Illumina HiSeq 4000. High-throughput sequencing was used to profile the TCR beta-chain CDR3 region of every patient. Per the source publication's procedure: The researchers built a classifier to tell apart papillary thyroid cancer patients with distant metastasis, based on CDR3 differences among clinicopathological groups. To measure repertoire diversity the researchers used the Shannon index, while the Morisita-Horn index served to gauge how similar the tumor and blood repertoires were. TCRdb cleaned the public reads at Q25 with fastp, built clones with MiXCR and kept in-frame beta chains. The V and J calls and clone size come from TCRdb's table, not from the authors' own analysis. The sample profile shows about 69,000 clones; approximately 15% of them were found once. The top ten constitute approximately 7% of the sample. CDR1 GTSNPN and CDR2 SVGIG are derived from the germline V gene (reference sequence). Reading from cysteine to phenylalanine, the CDR3 counts 14 amino acids. The sequence is cut down to CDR3 DNA, 42 bases in frame from base 1.

Results and caveats for the whole study, not just this receptor: In both blood and tumor samples, malignant tumors were reported to have significantly higher TCR beta diversity than benign nodules.

The chain was built from TRBV30 and TRBJ2-5, and TRBD2 aligns with 8 junction nucleotides. The receptor was isolated from a male donor with papillary thyroid cancer or a benign thyroid nodule (not recorded which). Some clones in this sample may be carry-over from other donors' samples. Sequences were obtained from blood. This receptor carries the CDR3 CAGRSGRNQETQYF. The DNA is TGCGCCGGACGGAGCGGGAGAAACCAAGAGACCCAGTACTTC.